At least ten counts were recorded for the clone carrying this T cell receptor beta chain. Its antigen is not known. This record belongs to a study of T-cell reconstitution after alpha-beta-depleted transplantation in children. General study points: The high TCRbeta diversity at day 60 in some patients came from surviving recipient T cells and thymic progenitors.

Germline V gene data show CDR1 as SGDLS and CDR2 as YYNGEE. The CDR3 spans 16 residues. V was clipped by 0 bases and J by 8 bases; unmatched bases: 10. Library preparation (for TCRbeta) was performed with unique molecular identifiers. TCRdb reprocessed the PCR reads via MiXCR and lists one record per CDR3 protein. The table shows about 190,000 distinct CDR3 sequences, with approximately 10% occurring only once. The specimen was PBMCs, collected before TCRalphabeta/CD19-depleted stem cell transplant. The clonotype originates from a boy between 2 and 15 years old with acute myeloid leukemia, due to receive a stem cell transplant. V usage is TRBV9 and J usage is TRBJ2-1, with 8 positions matching TRBD2. The CDR3, as DNA: TGTGCCAGCAGCGTAGGTGAGCGGGAGTACAGGGATGAGCAGTTCTTC. Its protein is CASSVGEREYRDEQFF.